Listed below are T cell receptor beta chains from one sample, sequenced in a study of cytomegalovirus exposure and HLA in healthy donors. Profiled with immunoSEQ multiplex PCR; TCRdb holds only in-frame clones, not every one. The repertoire consists of approximately 190,000 clones, with roughly 80% occurring once and the leading ten covering roughly 6.3%. The sample was PBMCs. The source is a man aged 35-49 years in good health and CMV-seropositive. The CDR3 runs from the conserved cysteine through the conserved F or W. A D gene is named only where the DNA matches it firmly. The size entry is marked missing in some rows and otherwise reads once, few, many or a size class.

J gene: TRBJ1-6
V gene: TRBV4-2
D gene: TRBD1
clone size: NA
CDR3 DNA: TGTGCCAGCAGCCCGGAGACAGGGAATTCACCCCTCCACTTT
CDR3 protein: CASSPETGNSPLHF

J gene: TRBJ1-1
V gene: TRBV18
D gene: NA
clone size: few
CDR3 DNA: TGTGCCAGCTCACCACGCGGCAGAGGAGGGACTGAAGCTTTCTTT
CDR3 protein: CASSPRGRGGTEAFF

J gene: TRBJ2-3
V gene: TRBV11-2
D gene: TRBD2
clone size: NA
CDR3 DNA: TGTGCCAGCCCCGGCGACGGGGAGGGAGATACGCAGTATTTT
CDR3 protein: CASPGDGEGDTQYF

J gene: TRBJ1-2
V gene: TRBV7-6
D gene: NA
clone size: NA
CDR3 DNA: TGTGCCAGCAGCCCCACAGGGCCCCACCTCTATGGCTACACCTTC
CDR3 protein: CASSPTGPHLYGYTF

J gene: TRBJ2-3
V gene: TRBV12-5
D gene: NA
clone size: few
CDR3 DNA: TGTGCTAGTGGTTTGCCTACCAGGCGGGGAATAGGCACAGATACGCAGTATTTT
CDR3 protein: CASGLPTRRGIGTDTQYF

J gene: TRBJ2-3
V gene: TRBV7-8
D gene: TRBD2
clone size: NA
CDR3 DNA: TGTGCCAGCAGCTTACGTAGGGAGGGGACCTCAGATACGCAGTATTTT
CDR3 protein: CASSLRREGTSDTQYF

J gene: TRBJ2-1
V gene: TRBV12-5
D gene: NA
clone size: NA
CDR3 DNA: TGTGCTAGTGTGGCAGTCTACAATGAGCAGTTCTTC
CDR3 protein: CASVAVYNEQFF

J gene: TRBJ2-7
V gene: TRBV7-2
D gene: NA
clone size: NA
CDR3 DNA: TGTGCCAGCAGCTTAGGCGGTCTCCCTCTCTACGAGCAGTACTTC
CDR3 protein: CASSLGGLPLYEQYF

J gene: TRBJ1-1
V gene: TRBV27
D gene: TRBD1
clone size: NA
CDR3 DNA: TGTGCCAGCAGTTTATTTCGGACAGGGGGTGGTAAGAACACTGAAGCTTTCTTT
CDR3 protein: CASSLFRTGGGKNTEAFF

J gene: TRBJ2-3
V gene: TRBV27
D gene: NA
clone size: NA
CDR3 DNA: TGTGCCAGCAGTTTGAGGCTGCCCCCAGATACGCAGTATTTT
CDR3 protein: CASSLRLPPDTQYF

J gene: TRBJ2-5
V gene: TRBV2
D gene: TRBD1
clone size: NA
CDR3 DNA: TGTGCCACGGCCGGGACAGGTCTGGAGACCCAGTACTTC
CDR3 protein: CATAGTGLETQYF

J gene: TRBJ1-1
V gene: TRBV5-6
D gene: NA
clone size: NA
CDR3 DNA: TGTGCCAGCAGCCGGAGCCCGGCGGGCACTGAAGCTTTCTTT
CDR3 protein: CASSRSPAGTEAFF

J gene: TRBJ2-7
V gene: TRBV14
D gene: NA
clone size: once
CDR3 DNA: TGTGCCAGCAGATCATTGGTAGCCTACGAGCAGTACTTC
CDR3 protein: CASRSLVAYEQYF

J gene: TRBJ1-4
V gene: TRBV12-5
D gene: TRBD1
clone size: few
CDR3 DNA: TGTGCTAGTGGTTTGCCCCGAAACAGGGGGCGGGAAACCGAAAAACTGTTTTTT
CDR3 protein: CASGLPRNRGRETEKLFF

J gene: TRBJ2-5
V gene: TRBV28
D gene: NA
clone size: once
CDR3 DNA: TGTGCCAGCAGTTTAAGGTGGGGGGGGCTCTCGTACCAAGAGACCCAGTACTTC
CDR3 protein: CASSLRWGGLSYQETQYF

J gene: TRBJ1-1
V gene: TRBV29-1
D gene: TRBD1
clone size: NA
CDR3 DNA: TGCAGCGCCGAAACTGGGCGGGGACAGGGCGACGCTTTCTTT
CDR3 protein: CSAETGRGQGDAFF

J gene: TRBJ2-1
V gene: TRBV6-4
D gene: TRBD1
clone size: NA
CDR3 DNA: TGTGCCAGCAGTGACTCCGGGACAGGGGGCTACAATGAGCAGTTCTTC
CDR3 protein: CASSDSGTGGYNEQFF

J gene: TRBJ1-1
V gene: TRBV19
D gene: NA
clone size: NA
CDR3 DNA: TGTGCCAGTAGTATCGGGCAGGCGGGGGCTTTCTTT
CDR3 protein: CASSIGQAGAFF

J gene: TRBJ2-2
V gene: TRBV25-1
D gene: TRBD1
clone size: once
CDR3 DNA: TGTGCCAGCAACGACAGGGGTGGCACCGGGGAGCTGTTTTTT
CDR3 protein: CASNDRGGTGELFF

J gene: TRBJ2-3
V gene: TRBV6-5
D gene: NA
clone size: NA
CDR3 DNA: TGTGCCAGCAGTCGGGACAACACAGATACGCAGTATTTT
CDR3 protein: CASSRDNTDTQYF

J gene: TRBJ1-1
V gene: TRBV28
D gene: NA
clone size: NA
CDR3 DNA: TGTGCCAGCACCCCCCAGGGTAGCACTGAAGCTTTCTTT
CDR3 protein: CASTPQGSTEAFF

J gene: TRBJ2-3
V gene: TRBV30
D gene: NA
clone size: NA
CDR3 DNA: TGTGCCTGCACGACTGGGGATACGCAGTATTTT
CDR3 protein: CACTTGDTQYF

J gene: TRBJ1-5
V gene: TRBV18
D gene: NA
clone size: NA
CDR3 DNA: TGTGCCAGCTCAACAGGACACGATAGCAATCAGCCCCAGCATTTT
CDR3 protein: CASSTGHDSNQPQHF

J gene: TRBJ2-5
V gene: TRBV7-9
D gene: NA
clone size: NA
CDR3 DNA: TGTGCCAGCAGCTTAGCGTTAGAGGCCCAGTACTTC
CDR3 protein: CASSLALEAQYF

J gene: TRBJ2-1
V gene: TRBV19
D gene: NA
clone size: NA
CDR3 DNA: TGTGCCAGTAGGGCCGGGGGATTAGAGCAGTTCTTC
CDR3 protein: CASRAGGLEQFF

J gene: TRBJ2-7
V gene: TRBV7-8
D gene: NA
clone size: once
CDR3 DNA: TGTGCCAGCAGCTTAAGACCAGGGAACTACGAGCAGTACTTC
CDR3 protein: CASSLRPGNYEQYF

J gene: TRBJ1-1
V gene: TRBV18
D gene: TRBD1
clone size: NA
CDR3 DNA: TGTGCCAGCTCACCGGGACAGATTAACACTGAAGCTTTCTTT
CDR3 protein: CASSPGQINTEAFF

J gene: TRBJ1-1
V gene: TRBV6-5
D gene: TRBD1
clone size: NA
CDR3 DNA: TGTGCCAGCAGAAGACAGGGGATCGCTTTCTTT
CDR3 protein: CASRRQGIAFF

J gene: TRBJ2-2
V gene: TRBV11-2
D gene: NA
clone size: once
CDR3 DNA: TGTGCCAGCAGCTTAGTTGGGGGGGCTAACACCGGGGAGCTGTTTTTT
CDR3 protein: CASSLVGGANTGELFF

J gene: TRBJ2-6
V gene: TRBV4-3
D gene: NA
clone size: NA
CDR3 DNA: TGCGCCAGCAGCCAAGGGGGGAGGGGGGCCAACGTCCTGACTTTC
CDR3 protein: CASSQGGRGANVLTF

J gene: TRBJ1-1
V gene: TRBV4-3
D gene: NA
clone size: few
CDR3 DNA: TGCGCCAGCAGCCAGGCCGGACAAGAAGCTTTCTTT
CDR3 protein: CASSQAGQEAFF

J gene: TRBJ1-1
V gene: TRBV30
D gene: TRBD1
clone size: NA
CDR3 DNA: TGTGCCTGGAGTGTATGGGGGACAGCTAAGAACACTGAAGCTTTCTTT
CDR3 protein: CAWSVWGTAKNTEAFF

J gene: TRBJ1-2
V gene: TRBV10-3
D gene: NA
clone size: NA
CDR3 DNA: TGTGCCATCAGTGAAAGAGATACCGACTATGGCTACACCTTC
CDR3 protein: CAISERDTDYGYTF

J gene: TRBJ2-5
V gene: TRBV9
D gene: TRBD2
clone size: NA
CDR3 DNA: TGTGCCAGCAGCGTAGGGCTAGCGGGGGAGGGGGAGACCCAGTACTTC
CDR3 protein: CASSVGLAGEGETQYF

J gene: TRBJ2-1
V gene: TRBV19
D gene: TRBD2
clone size: NA
CDR3 DNA: TGTGCCAGTAGTACCCTAGCGGGGGGTAGTTCGAAGCGCAATGAGCAGTTCTTC
CDR3 protein: CASSTLAGGSSKRNEQFF